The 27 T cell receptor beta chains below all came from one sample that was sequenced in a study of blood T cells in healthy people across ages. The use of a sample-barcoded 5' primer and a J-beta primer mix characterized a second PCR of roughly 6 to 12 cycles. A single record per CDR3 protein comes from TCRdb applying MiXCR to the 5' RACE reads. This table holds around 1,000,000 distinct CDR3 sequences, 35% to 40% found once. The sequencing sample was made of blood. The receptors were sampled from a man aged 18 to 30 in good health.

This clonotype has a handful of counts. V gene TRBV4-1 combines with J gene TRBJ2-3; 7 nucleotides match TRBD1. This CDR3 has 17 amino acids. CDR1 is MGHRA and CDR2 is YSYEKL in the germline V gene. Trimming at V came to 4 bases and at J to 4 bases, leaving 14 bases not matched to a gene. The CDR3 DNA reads TGCGCCAGCAGCCGAAGACAGGGCTCGTCTGGGGCAGATACGCAGTATTTT. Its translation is CASSRRQGSSGADTQYF.

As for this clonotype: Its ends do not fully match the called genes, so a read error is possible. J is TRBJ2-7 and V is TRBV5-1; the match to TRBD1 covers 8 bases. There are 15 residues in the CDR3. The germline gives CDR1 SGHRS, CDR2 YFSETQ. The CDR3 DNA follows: TGCGCCAGCAGCTTGGTTCGACAGGGGATCTACGAGCGGTACTTC. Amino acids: CASSLVRQGIYERYF.

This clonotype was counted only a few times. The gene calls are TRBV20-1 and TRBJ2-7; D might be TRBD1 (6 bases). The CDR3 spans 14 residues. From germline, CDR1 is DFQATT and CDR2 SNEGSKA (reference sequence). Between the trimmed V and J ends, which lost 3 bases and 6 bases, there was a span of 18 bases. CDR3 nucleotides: TGCAGTGCTAGGGCAATTGGACAGTTAGGCGAGCAGTACTTC. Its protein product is CSARAIGQLGEQYF.

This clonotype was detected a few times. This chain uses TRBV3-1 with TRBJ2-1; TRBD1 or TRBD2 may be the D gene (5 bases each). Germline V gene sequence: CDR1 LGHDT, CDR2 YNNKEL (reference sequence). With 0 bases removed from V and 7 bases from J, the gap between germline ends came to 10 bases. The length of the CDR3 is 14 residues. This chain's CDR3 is CASSQDEGWNEQFF. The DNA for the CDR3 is TGTGCCAGCAGCCAAGACGAGGGGTGGAATGAGCAGTTCTTC.

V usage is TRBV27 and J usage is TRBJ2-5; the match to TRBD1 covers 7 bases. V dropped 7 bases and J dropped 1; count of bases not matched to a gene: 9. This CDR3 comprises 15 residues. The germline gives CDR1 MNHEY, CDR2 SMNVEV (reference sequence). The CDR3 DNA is TGTGCCAGCACGCCCACGGGGACAGTCCAAGAGACCCAGTACTTC. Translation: CASTPTGTVQETQYF.

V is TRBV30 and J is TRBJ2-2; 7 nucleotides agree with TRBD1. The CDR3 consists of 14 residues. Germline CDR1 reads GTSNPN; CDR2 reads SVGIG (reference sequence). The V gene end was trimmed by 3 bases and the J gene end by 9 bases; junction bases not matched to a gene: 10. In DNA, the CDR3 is TGTGCCTGGAGGCGACAGGGAGCGTCCCGGGAGCTGTTTTTT. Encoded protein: CAWRRQGASRELFF.

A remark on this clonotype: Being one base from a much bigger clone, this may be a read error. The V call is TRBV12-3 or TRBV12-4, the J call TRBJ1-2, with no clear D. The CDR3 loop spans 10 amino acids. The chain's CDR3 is CANSFGGYTF. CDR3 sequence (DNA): TGTGCCAACAGTTTTGGGGGCTACACCTTC.

The CDR3 coding sequence is TGTGCCACCAGTGATCCCGGGACGCCGAAGCAGTTCTTC. The encoded protein is CATSDPGTPKQFF. V is TRBV24-1 and J is TRBJ2-1, with D perhaps assigned TRBD1 or TRBD2 (5 bases each). The CDR3 contains 13 residues. Trimming took 3 bases from V and 11 from J, leaving 13 bases between them. Germline V gene data show CDR1 as KGHDR and CDR2 as SFDVKD.

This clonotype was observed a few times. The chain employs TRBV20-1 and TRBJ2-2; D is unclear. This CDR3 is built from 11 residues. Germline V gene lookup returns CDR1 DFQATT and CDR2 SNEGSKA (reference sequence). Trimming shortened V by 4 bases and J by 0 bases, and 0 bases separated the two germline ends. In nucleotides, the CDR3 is TGCAGTGCTACGAACACCGGGGAGCTGTTTTTT. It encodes CSATNTGELFF.

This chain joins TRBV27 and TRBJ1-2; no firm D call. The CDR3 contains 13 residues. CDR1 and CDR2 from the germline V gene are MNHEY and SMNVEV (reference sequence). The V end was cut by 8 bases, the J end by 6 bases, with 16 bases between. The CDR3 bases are TGTGCCAGCTGGAACGGGGATGGAGATGGCTACACCTTC. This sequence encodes CASWNGDGDGYTF.

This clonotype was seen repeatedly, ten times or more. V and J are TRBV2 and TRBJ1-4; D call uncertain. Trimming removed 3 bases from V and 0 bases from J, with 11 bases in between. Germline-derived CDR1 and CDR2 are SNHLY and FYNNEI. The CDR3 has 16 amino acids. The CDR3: CASSERIAATNEKLFF. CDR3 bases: TGTGCCAGCAGTGAGAGGATTGCGGCAACTAATGAAAAACTGTTTTTT.

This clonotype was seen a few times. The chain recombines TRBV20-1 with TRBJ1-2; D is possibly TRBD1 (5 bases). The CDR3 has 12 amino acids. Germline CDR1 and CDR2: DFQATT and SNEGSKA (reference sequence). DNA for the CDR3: TGCAGCCCTCGGGGCGAATCCTATGGCTACACCTTC. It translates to CSPRGESYGYTF.

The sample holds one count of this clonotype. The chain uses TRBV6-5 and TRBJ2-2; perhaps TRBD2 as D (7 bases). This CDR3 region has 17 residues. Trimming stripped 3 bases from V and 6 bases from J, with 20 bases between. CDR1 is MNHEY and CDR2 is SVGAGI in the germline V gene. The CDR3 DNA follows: TGTGCCAGCAGTTATTCCCTGGCCAGGGAGGGGGCCGGGGAGCTGTTTTTT. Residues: CASSYSLAREGAGELFF.

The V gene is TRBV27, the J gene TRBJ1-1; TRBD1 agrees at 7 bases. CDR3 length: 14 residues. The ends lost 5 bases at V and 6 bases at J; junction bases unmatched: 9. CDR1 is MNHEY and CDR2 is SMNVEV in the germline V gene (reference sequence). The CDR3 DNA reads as TGTGCCAGCAGTCCGGGACAGCCTGCTCCTGAAGCTTTCTTT. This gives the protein CASSPGQPAPEAFF.

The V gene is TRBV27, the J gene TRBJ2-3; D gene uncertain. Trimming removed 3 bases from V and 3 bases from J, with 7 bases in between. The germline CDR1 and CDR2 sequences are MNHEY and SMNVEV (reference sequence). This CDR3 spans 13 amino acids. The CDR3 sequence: CASSFVLTDTQYF. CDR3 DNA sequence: TGTGCCAGCAGTTTCGTATTGACAGATACGCAGTATTTT.

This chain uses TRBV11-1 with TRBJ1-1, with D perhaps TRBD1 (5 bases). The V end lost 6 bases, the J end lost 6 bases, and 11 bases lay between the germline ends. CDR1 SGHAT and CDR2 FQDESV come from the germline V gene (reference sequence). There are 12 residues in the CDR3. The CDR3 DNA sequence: TGTGCCAGCAGACCTCAGGGCGCTGAAGCTTTCTTT. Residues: CASRPQGAEAFF.

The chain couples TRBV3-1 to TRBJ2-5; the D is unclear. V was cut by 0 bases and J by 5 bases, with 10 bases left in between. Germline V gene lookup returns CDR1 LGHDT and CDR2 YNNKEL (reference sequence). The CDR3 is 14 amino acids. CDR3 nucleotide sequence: TGTGCCAGCAGCCAAGATCCTGTCCTCGAGACCCAGTACTTC. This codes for CASSQDPVLETQYF.

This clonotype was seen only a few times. CDR3 DNA sequence: TGTGCCAGCAGCCCCACTGATTGGGGTTTAGAGAGGGAGACCCAGTACTTC. Residues: CASSPTDWGLERETQYF. The gene calls are TRBV11-2 and TRBJ2-5; no definite D call. Germline V gives CDR1 SGHAT, CDR2 FQNNGV. Between the trimmed V and J ends, which lost 5 bases and 5 bases, there was a span of 24 bases. The CDR3 has 17 residues. Drawing the rest from reference TRBV11-2 and TRBJ2-5, the complete variable domain is EAGVAQSPRYKIIEKRQSVAFWCNPISGHATLYWYQQILGQGPKLLIQFQNNGVVDDSQLPKDRFSAERLKGVDSTLKIQPAKLEDSAVYLCASSPTDWGLERETQYFGPGTRLLVL.

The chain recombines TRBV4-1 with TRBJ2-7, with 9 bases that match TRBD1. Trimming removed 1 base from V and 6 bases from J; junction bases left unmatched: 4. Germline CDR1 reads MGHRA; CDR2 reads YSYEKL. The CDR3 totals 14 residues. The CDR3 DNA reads TGCGCCAGCAGCCAAGCGGGACAGGGTAGCGAGCAGTACTTC. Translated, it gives CASSQAGQGSEQYF.

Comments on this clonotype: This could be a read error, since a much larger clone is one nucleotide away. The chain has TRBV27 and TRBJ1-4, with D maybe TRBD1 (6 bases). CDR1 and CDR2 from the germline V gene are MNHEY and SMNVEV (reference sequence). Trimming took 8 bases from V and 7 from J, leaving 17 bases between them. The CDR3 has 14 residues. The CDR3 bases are TGTGCCAGCGGAAGACAGGAACATACTGAAAAACTGTTTTTT. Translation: CASGRQEHTEKLFF.

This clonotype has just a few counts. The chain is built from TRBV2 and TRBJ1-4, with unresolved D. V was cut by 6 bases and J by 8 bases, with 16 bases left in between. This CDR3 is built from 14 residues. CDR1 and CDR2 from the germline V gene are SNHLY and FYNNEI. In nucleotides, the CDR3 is TGTGCCAGCAGGCGAGACCTTGGAGACGAAAAACTGTTTTTT. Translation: CASRRDLGDEKLFF.

CDR3 nucleotides: TGTGCCAGCAGTCCCGGGACAGGGTACTACAATGAGCAGTTCTTC. Protein: CASSPGTGYYNEQFF. The chain has TRBV28 and TRBJ2-1; 9 nucleotides align to TRBD1. This CDR3 has 15 amino acids. V was clipped by 5 bases and J by 3 bases; unmatched bases: 5. Per the germline V gene, CDR1 is MDHEN and CDR2 is SYDVKM.

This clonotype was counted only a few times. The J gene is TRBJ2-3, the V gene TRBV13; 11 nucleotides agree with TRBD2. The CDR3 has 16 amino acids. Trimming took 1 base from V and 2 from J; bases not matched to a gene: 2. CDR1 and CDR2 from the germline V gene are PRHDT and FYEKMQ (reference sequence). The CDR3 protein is CASSLEGLAVTDTQYF. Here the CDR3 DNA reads TGTGCCAGCAGCTTAGAGGGACTAGCGGTCACAGATACGCAGTATTTT.

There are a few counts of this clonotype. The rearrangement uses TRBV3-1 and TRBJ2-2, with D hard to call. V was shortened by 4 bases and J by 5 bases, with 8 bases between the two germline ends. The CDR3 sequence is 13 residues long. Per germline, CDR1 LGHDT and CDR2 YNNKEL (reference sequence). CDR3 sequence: CASSPRGTGELFF. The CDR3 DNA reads TGTGCCAGCAGCCCTAGAGGTACCGGGGAGCTGTTTTTT.

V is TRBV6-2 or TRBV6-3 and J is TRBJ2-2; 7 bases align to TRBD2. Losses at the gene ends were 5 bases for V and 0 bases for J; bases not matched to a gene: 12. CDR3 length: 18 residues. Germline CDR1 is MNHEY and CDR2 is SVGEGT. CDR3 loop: CASSPPGVGTTNTGELFF. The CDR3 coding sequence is TGTGCCAGCAGTCCCCCCGGCGTGGGGACTACGAACACCGGGGAGCTGTTTTTT.

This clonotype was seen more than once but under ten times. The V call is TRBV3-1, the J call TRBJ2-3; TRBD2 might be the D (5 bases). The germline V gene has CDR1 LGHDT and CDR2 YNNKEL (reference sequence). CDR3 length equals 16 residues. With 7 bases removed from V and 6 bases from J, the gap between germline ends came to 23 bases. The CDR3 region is CASTRTRELLGDTQYF. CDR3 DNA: TGTGCCAGCACCCGAACGAGGGAGCTCCTTGGGGATACGCAGTATTTT.

CDR3 bases: TGCGCCAGCAGCCAAGAATCCGTCCCCCAGTATTTT. It codes for CASSQESVPQYF. The rearrangement joins TRBV4-1 to TRBJ2-3; the D is unclear. Trimming cost V 0 bases and J 12 bases, with 10 bases left between them. The CDR3 loop spans 12 amino acids. Per the germline V gene, CDR1 is MGHRA and CDR2 is YSYEKL.